This entry lists 2 T cell receptor beta chains sequenced from one sample in a study of blood T cell repertoires in COVID-19. Generated by immunoSEQ multiplex PCR, the TCRdb table keeps only in-frame clones and is missing some. Of 260,000 or so clones listed, 65% to 90% are singletons. Sequencing used PBMCs or T cells enriched from blood (not recorded which). All receptors come from a man younger than 30 who had recovered from COVID-19.

This clone was observed a handful of times. The chain carries TRBV3-1 (or the pseudogene TRBV3-2) and TRBJ2-1; D perhaps matches TRBD1 (5 bases). Trimming pared 1 base from V and 2 bases from J, leaving 9 bases between. Per germline, CDR1 LGHDT and CDR2 YNNKEL (reference sequence). The CDR3 loop spans 15 amino acids. In DNA, the CDR3 is TGTGCCAGCAGCCAAGTGCAGGGCGCCTACAATGAGCAGTTCTTC. The encoded protein is CASSQVQGAYNEQFF.

V and J are TRBV14 and TRBJ1-3, with TRBD1 as a possible D gene (6 bases). The length of the CDR3 is 15 residues. V was trimmed by 3 bases and J by 4 bases, leaving 13 bases between them. Germline CDR1 is SGHDN and CDR2 is FVKESK. The CDR3, as DNA: TGTGCCAGCAGCCATTACAGGGCCGGCGGAAACACCATATATTTT. Its protein product is CASSHYRAGGNTIYF. Supplemented by reference TRBV14 and TRBJ1-3, the full variable domain reads EAGVTQFPSHSVIEKGQTVTLRCDPISGHDNLYWYRRVMGKEIKFLLHFVKESKQDESGMPNNRFLAERTGGTYSTLKVQPAELEDSGVYFCASSHYRAGGNTIYFGEGSWLTVV.